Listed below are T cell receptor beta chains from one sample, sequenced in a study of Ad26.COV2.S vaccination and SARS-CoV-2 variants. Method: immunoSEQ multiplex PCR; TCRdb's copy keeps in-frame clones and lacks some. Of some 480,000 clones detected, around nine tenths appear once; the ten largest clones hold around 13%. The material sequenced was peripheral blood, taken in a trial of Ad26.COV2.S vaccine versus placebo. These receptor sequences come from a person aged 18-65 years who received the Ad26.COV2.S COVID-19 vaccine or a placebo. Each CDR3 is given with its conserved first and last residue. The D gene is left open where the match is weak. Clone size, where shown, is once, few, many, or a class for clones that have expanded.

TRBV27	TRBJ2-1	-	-	TGTGCCAGCAGTCCTGGCCCTTTCAATGAGCAGTTCTTC	CASSPGPFNEQFF
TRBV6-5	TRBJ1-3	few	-	TGTGCCAGCATTAACAGTGGAAACACCATATATTTT	CASINSGNTIYF
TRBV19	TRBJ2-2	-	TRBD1	TGTGCCAGCCGGGACAGGGGGCGCGGGAACACCGGGGAGCTGTTTTTT	CASRDRGRGNTGELFF
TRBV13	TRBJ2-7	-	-	TGTGCCAGCAGCGCCGGACTATTCGTCTACGAGCAGTACTTC	CASSAGLFVYEQYF
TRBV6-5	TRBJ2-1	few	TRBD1	TGTGCCAGCAGTTATCGGGACAGCGGTAATGAGCAGTTCTTC	CASSYRDSGNEQFF
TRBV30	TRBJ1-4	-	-	TGTGCCTGGAGTGTAAACCAAAGACAACCGGGGGGAAAACTGTTTTTT	CAWSVNQRQPGGKLFF
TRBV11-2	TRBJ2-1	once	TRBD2	TGTGCCAGCAGCCATTGGGCTAGCGGGAGCTCCTACAATGAGCAGTTCTTC	CASSHWASGSSYNEQFF
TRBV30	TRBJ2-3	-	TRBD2	TGTGCCTGGAGCCCCTTAGCGGGAGTAACAGATACGCAGTATTTT	CAWSPLAGVTDTQYF
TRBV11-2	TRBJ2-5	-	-	TGTGCCAGCAAAGAAGGGGGGGTAGAAGAGACCCAGTACTTC	CASKEGGVEETQYF
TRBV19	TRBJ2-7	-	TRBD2	TGTGCCAGTAGGGCAGCGGGACTCCCCTACGAGCAGTACTTC	CASRAAGLPYEQYF
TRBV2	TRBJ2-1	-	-	TGTGCCAGCAGTGCACCAACGGCTGACAATGAGCAGTTCTTC	CASSAPTADNEQFF
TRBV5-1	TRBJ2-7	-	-	TGCGCCAGCAGCTTGGAGGGGTTTGCCTACGAGCAGTACTTC	CASSLEGFAYEQYF
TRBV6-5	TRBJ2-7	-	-	TGTGCCAGCAGTTACTCGAGGGCAGGCTCCTACGAGCAGTACTTC	CASSYSRAGSYEQYF
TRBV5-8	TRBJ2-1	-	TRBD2	TGTGCCAGCAGATCCGAAGCGGGGGTGGGTTACAATGAGCAGTTCTTC	CASRSEAGVGYNEQFF
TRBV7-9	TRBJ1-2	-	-	TGTGCCAGCAGCCCCTCGGGGGCCCTTAACTATGGCTACACCTTC	CASSPSGALNYGYTF
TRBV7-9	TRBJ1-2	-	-	TGTGCCAGCAGCTTGTCGGGCGCCTATGGCTACACCTTC	CASSLSGAYGYTF
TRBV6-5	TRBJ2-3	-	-	TGTGCCAGCAGTTATCGCCAGTTCGGCCATACAGATACGCAGTATTTT	CASSYRQFGHTDTQYF
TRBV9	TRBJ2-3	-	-	TGTGCCAGCAGCGTAGTAGGGGGCGGGACTAGTCCACATACGCAGTATTTT	CASSVVGGGTSPHTQYF
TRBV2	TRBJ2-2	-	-	TGTGCCAGCATCGAAGCCACCAACACCGGGGAGCTGTTTTTT	CASIEATNTGELFF
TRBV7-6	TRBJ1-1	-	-	TGTGCCAGCAGCCCATCAAGGGGGGCGAACACTGAAGCTTTCTTT	CASSPSRGANTEAFF
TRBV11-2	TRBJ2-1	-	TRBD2	TGTGCCAGCAGCCGAACATCGGGCGGGAGAACCCTCAATGAGCAGTTCTTC	CASSRTSGGRTLNEQFF
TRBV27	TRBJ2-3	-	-	TGTGCCAGCAGTCCCCCTTTTGGGAGCACAGATACGCAGTATTTT	CASSPPFGSTDTQYF
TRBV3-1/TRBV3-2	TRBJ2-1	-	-	TGTGCCAGCAGCCAGGTCAGGGGAGGGCATGAGCAGTTCTTC	CASSQVRGGHEQFF
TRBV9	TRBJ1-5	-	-	TGTGCCAGCAGCAGAGGGGAAGGTAGGGGGGCTCAGCCCCAGCATTTT	CASSRGEGRGAQPQHF
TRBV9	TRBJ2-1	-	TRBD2	TGTGCCAGCAGCGCTGGACTAGCGGGAGATGTTGAGCAGTTCTTC	CASSAGLAGDVEQFF
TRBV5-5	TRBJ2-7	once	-	TGTGCCAGCAGCTCCGATCTAGCGTGGAGCTCCTACGAGCAGTACTTC	CASSSDLAWSSYEQYF
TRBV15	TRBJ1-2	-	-	TGTGCCACCAGCAGAGATTCGGGGTCTGGCTACACCTTC	CATSRDSGSGYTF
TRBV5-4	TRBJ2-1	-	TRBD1	TGTGCCAGCAGCTGGGACAGACGCAATGAGCAGTTCTTC	CASSWDRRNEQFF
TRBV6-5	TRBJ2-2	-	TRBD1	TGTGCCAGCAGGGGACAGCCCACCGGGGAGCTGTTTTTT	CASRGQPTGELFF
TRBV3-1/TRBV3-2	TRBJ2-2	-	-	TGTGCCAGCAGCCAAGTCCCCGGGGAGCTGTTTTTT	CASSQVPGELFF
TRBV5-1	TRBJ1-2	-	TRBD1	TGCGCCAGCAGCTTGTCCGGGACAGGGATCTTAGGCTACACCTTC	CASSLSGTGILGYTF
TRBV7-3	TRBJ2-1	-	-	TGTGCCAGCAGCTTAGAACTAGGGCCGAGCAATGAGCAGTTCTTC	CASSLELGPSNEQFF
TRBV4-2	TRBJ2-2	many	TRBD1	TGTGCCAGCAGCTACCGCAGGGGGCCTAGCACCGGGGAGCTGTTTTTT	CASSYRRGPSTGELFF
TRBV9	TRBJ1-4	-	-	TGTGCCAGCAGCCCTGCCGGGGTAGCAACTAATGAAAAACTGTTTTTT	CASSPAGVATNEKLFF
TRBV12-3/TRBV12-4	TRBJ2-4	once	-	TGTGCCACGGCAACAGCAGCCAAAAACATTCAGTACTTC	CATATAAKNIQYF
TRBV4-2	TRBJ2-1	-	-	TGTGCCAGCAGCCAAGAGCAGTTGGGAGAGGTATGGAATGAGCAGTTCTTC	CASSQEQLGEVWNEQFF
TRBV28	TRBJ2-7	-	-	TGTGCCAGCAGTTTCGACCGGACGCCCTACGAGCAGTACTTC	CASSFDRTPYEQYF
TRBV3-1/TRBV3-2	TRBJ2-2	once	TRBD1	TGTGCCAGCAGCACGACAGGGGGTAAGGCCGGGGAGCTGTTTTTT	CASSTTGGKAGELFF
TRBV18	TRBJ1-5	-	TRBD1	TGTGCCAGCTCACCCGTTCCGGGACAGGGGTCTCAGCCCCAGCATTTT	CASSPVPGQGSQPQHF
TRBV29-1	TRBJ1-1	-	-	TGCAGCGTATCACAGGGAACTGAAGCTTTCTTT	CSVSQGTEAFF